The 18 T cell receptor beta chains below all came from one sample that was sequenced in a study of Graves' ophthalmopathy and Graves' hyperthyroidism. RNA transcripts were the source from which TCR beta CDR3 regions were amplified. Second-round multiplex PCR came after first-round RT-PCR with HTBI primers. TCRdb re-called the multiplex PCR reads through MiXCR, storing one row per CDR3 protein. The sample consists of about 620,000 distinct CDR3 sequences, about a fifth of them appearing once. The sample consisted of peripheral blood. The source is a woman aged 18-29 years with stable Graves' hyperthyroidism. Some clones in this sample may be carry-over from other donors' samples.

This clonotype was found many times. CDR3: CASTTGGQGAKQYF. In DNA, the CDR3 is TGTGCCAGCACCACCGGAGGGCAGGGGGCGAAGCAGTACTTC. This chain joins TRBV6-2 or TRBV6-3 and TRBJ2-7; 8 bases agree with TRBD1. The CDR3 length is 14 residues. V dropped 7 bases and J dropped 8; count of bases not matched to a gene: 13. Germline assignment: CDR1 MNHEY and CDR2 SVGEGT.

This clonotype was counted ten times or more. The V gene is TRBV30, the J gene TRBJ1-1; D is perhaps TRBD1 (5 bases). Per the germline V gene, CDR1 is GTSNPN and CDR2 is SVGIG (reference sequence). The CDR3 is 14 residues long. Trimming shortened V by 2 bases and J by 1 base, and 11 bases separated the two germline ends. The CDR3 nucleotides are TGTGCCTGGAGTTATGTGGGGGGGAACACTGAAGCTTTCTTT. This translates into CAWSYVGGNTEAFF. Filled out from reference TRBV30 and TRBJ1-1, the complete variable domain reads SQTIHQWPATLVQPVGSPLSLECTVEGTSNPNLYWYRQAAGRGLQLLFYSVGIGQISSEVPQNLSASRPQDRQFILSSKKLLLSDSGFYLCAWSYVGGNTEAFFGQGTRLTVV.

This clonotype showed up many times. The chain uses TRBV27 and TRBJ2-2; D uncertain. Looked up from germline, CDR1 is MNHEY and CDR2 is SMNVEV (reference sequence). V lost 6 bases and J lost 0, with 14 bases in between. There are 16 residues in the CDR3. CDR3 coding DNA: TGTGCCAGCAGCCGTACATCCCCCGCGAACACCGGGGAGCTGTTTTTT. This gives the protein CASSRTSPANTGELFF.

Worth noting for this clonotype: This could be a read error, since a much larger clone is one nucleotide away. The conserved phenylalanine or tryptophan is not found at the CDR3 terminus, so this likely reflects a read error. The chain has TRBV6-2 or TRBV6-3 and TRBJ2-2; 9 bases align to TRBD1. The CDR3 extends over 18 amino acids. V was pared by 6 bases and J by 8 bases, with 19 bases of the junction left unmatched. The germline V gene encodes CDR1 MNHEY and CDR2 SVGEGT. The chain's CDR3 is CASSTASLRTGEHGELFV. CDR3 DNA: TGTGCCAGCAGCACGGCCTCCCTTCGGACAGGGGAGCATGGGGAGCTGTTTGTT.

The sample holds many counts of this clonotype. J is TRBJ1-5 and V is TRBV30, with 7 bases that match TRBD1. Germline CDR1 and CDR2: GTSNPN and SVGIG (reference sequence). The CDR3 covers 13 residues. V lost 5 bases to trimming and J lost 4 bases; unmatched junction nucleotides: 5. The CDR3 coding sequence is TGTGCCTGGGCTAACAGGGGTAATCAGCCCCAGCATTTT. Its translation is CAWANRGNQPQHF.

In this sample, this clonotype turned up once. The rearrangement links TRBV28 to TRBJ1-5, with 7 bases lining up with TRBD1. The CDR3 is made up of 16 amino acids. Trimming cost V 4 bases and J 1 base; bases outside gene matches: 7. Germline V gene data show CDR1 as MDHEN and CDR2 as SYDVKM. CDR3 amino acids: CASSSRQGISNQPQHF. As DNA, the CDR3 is TGTGCCAGCAGTTCCCGACAGGGAATAAGCAATCAGCCCCAGCATTTT.

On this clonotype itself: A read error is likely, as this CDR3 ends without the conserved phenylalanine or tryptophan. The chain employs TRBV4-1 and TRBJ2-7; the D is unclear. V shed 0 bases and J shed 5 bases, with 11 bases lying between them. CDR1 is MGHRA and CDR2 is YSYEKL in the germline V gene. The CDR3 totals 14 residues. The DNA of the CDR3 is TGCGCCAGCAGCCAAGACCACCTCCGGGACGAGCAGTACCTC. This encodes CASSQDHLRDEQYL.

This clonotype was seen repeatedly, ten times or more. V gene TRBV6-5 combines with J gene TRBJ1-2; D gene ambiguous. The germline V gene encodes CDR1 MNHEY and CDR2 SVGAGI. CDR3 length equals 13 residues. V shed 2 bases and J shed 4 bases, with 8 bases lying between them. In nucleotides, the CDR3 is TGTGCCAGCAGTTACGAGGGAAGCTATGGCTACACCTTC. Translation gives CASSYEGSYGYTF.

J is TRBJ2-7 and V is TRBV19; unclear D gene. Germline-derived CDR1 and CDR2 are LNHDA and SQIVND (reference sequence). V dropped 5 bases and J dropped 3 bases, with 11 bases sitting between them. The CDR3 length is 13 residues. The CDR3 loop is CASSGGRLYEQYF. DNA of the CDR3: TGTGCCAGTAGTGGCGGACGACTCTACGAGCAGTACTTC. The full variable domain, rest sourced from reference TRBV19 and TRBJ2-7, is DGGITQSPKYLFRKEGQNVTLSCEQNLNHDAMYWYRQDPGQGLRLIYYSQIVNDFQKGDIAEGYSVSREKKESFPLTVTSAQKNPTAFYLCASSGGRLYEQYFGPGTRLTVT.

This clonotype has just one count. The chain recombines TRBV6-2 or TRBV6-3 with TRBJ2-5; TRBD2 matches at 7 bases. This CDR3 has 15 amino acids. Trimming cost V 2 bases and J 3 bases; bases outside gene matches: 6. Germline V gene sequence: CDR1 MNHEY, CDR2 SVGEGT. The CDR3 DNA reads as TGTGCCAGCAGTTACCTGGCGGGAGACGAAGAGACCCAGTACTTC. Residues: CASSYLAGDEETQYF.

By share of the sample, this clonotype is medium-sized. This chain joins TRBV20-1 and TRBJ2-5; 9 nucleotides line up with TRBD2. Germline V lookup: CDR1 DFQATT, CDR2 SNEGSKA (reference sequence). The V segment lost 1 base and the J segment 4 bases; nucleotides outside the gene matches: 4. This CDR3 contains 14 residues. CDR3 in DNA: TGCAGTGCTAGAGTAGCGGGAGTGGTAGAGACCCAGTACTTC. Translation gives CSARVAGVVETQYF.

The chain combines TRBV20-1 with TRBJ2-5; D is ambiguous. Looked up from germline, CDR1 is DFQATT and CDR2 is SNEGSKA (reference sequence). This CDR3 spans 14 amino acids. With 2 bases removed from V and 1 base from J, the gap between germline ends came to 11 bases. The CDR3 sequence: CSARFYGVQETQYF. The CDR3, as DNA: TGCAGTGCTAGATTTTATGGGGTCCAAGAGACCCAGTACTTC.

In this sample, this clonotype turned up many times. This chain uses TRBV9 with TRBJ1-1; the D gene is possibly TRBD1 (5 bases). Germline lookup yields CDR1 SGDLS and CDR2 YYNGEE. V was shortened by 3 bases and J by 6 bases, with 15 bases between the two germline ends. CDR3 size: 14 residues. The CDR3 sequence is CASSARDRAAEAFF. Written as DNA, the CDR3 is TGTGCCAGCAGCGCACGGGACCGAGCCGCTGAAGCTTTCTTT.

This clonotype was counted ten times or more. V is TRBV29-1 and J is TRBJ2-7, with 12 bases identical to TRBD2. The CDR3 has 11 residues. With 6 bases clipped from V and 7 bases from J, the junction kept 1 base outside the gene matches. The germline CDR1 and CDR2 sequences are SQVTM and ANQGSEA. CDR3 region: CSVGLAGEQYF. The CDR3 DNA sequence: TGCAGCGTCGGACTAGCGGGGGAGCAGTACTTC.

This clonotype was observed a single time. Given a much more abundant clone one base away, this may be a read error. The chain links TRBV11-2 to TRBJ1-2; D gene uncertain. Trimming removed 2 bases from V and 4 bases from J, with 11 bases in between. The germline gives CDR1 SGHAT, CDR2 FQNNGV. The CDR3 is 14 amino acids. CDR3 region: CASSLQQQPYGYTF. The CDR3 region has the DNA TGTGCCAGCAGCTTACAGCAGCAGCCCTATGGCTACACCTTC.

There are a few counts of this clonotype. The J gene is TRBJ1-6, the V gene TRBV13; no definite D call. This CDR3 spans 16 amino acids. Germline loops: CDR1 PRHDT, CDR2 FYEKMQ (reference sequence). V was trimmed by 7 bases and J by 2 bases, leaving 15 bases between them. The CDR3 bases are TGTGCCAGCAACCAAGCGGGAGACCCCTATAATTCACCCCTCCACTTT. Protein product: CASNQAGDPYNSPLHF.

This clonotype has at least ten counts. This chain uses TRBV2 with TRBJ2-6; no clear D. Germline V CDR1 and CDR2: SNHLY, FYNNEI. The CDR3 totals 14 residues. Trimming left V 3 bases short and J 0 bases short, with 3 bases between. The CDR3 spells CASSDGSGANVLTF. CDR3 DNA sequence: TGTGCCAGCAGTGACGGCTCTGGGGCCAACGTCCTGACTTTC.

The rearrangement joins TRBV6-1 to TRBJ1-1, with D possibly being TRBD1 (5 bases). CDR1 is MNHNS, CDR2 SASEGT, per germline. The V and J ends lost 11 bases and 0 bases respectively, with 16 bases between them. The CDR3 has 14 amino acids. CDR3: CAGGTKGLNTEAFF. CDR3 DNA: TGTGCCGGGGGGACGAAAGGGTTGAACACTGAAGCTTTCTTT.